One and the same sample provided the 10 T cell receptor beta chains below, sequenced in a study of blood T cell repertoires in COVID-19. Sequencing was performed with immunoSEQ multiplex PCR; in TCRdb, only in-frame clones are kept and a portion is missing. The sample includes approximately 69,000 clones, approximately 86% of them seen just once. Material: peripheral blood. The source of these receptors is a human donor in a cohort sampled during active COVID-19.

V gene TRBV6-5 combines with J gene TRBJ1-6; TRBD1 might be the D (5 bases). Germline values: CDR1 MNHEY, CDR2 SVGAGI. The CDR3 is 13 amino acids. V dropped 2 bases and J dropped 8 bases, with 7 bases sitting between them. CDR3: CASSYEGDSPLHF. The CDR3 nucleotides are TGTGCCAGCAGTTACGAAGGGGATTCACCCCTCCACTTT.

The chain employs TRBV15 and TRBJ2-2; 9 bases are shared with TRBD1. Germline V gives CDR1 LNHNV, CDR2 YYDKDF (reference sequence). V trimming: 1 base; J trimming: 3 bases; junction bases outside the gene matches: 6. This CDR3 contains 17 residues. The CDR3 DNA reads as TGTGCCACCAGCAGAGCACAGGGGGCGCGGGACACCGGGGAGCTGTTTTTT. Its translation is CATSRAQGARDTGELFF.

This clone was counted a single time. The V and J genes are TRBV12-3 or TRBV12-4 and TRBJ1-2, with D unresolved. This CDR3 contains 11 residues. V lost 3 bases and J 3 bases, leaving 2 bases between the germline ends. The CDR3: CASSFDYGYTF. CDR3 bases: TGTGCCAGCAGTTTCGACTATGGCTACACCTTC.

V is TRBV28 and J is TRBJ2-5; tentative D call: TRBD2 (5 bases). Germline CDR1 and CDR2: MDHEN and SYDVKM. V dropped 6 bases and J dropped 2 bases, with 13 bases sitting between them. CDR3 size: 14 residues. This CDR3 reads CASRDTRLQETQYF. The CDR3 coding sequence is TGTGCCAGCAGAGACACTAGATTACAAGAGACCCAGTACTTC.

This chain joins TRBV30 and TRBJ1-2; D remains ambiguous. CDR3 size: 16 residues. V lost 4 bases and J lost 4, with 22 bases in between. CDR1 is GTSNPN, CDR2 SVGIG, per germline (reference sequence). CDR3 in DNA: TGTGCCTGGATGGACTATACAGCAGGAAAAGTCTATGGCTACACCTTC. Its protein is CAWMDYTAGKVYGYTF. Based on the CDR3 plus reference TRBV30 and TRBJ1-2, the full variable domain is SQTIHQWPATLVQPVGSPLSLECTVEGTSNPNLYWYRQAAGRGLQLLFYSVGIGQISSEVPQNLSASRPQDRQFILSSKKLLLSDSGFYLCAWMDYTAGKVYGYTFGSGTRLTVV.

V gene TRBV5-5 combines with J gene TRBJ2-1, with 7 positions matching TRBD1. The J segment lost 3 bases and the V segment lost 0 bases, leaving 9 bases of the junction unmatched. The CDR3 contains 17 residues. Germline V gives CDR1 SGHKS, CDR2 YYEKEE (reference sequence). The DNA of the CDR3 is TGTGCCAGCAGCTTGGCCGAAGGGGGCGGCTTCTACAATGAGCAGTTCTTC. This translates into CASSLAEGGGFYNEQFF. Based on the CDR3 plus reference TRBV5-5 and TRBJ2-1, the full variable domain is DAGVTQSPTHLIKTRGQQVTLRCSPISGHKSVSWYQQVLGQGPQFIFQYYEKEERGRGNFPDRFSARQFPNYSSELNVNALLLGDSALYLCASSLAEGGGFYNEQFFGPGTRLTVL.

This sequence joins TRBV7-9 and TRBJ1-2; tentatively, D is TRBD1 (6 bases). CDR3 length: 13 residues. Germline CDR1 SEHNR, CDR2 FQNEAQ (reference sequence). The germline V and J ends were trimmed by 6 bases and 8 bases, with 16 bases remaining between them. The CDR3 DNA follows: TGTGCCAGCAGACCCGGTCCAGGACAGGGCTACACCTTC. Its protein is CASRPGPGQGYTF.

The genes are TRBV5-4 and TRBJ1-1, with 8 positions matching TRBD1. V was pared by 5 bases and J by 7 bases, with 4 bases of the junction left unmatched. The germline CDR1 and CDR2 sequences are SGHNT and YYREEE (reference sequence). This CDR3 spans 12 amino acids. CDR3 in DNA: TGTGCCAGCAGTTATGGACAGGGTGAAGCTTTCTTT. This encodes CASSYGQGEAFF. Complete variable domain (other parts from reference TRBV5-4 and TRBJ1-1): ETGVTQSPTHLIKTRGQQVTLRCSSQSGHNTVSWYQQALGQGPQFIFQYYREEENGRGNFPPRFSGLQFPNYSSELNVNALELDDSALYLCASSYGQGEAFFGQGTRLTVV.

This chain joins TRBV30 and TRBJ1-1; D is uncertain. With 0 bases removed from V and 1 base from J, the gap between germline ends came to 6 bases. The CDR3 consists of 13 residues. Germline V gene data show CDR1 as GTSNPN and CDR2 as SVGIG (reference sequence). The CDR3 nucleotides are TGTGCCTGGAGTGTAACTGAGAACACTGAAGCTTTCTTT. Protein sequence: CAWSVTENTEAFF.

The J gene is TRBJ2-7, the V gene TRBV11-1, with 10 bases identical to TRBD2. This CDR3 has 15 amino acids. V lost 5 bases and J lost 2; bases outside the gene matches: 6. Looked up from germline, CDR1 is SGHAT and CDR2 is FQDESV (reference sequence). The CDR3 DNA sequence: TGTGCCAGCAGCCTAGGACTAGCGGCACCCTACGAGCAGTACTTC. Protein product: CASSLGLAAPYEQYF.